These 18 T cell receptor beta chains were all obtained from the same sample, sequenced in a study of vaccination effects on CD4 cells after COVID-19. Before any sequencing was done, the ViraFEST assay used viral peptide pools to expand antigen-specific CD4+ T cells. When ten to eleven days of culture had elapsed, CD4+ T cells were isolated. Vaccinated recipients, who were negative for nucleocapsid antibodies, had no history of SARS-CoV-2 infection. For these TCRs, the target antigens are not known. Sequenced by immunoSEQ multiplex PCR; TCRdb stores in-frame clones only, minus some. The sample lists tens of thousands of clones, around 74% occurring once. The starting material was CD4+ T cells from PBMCs cultured with HCoV-NL63 spike peptides, obtained before COVID-19 vaccination. These receptors came from a human donor who received a COVID-19 vaccine.

The chain links TRBV24-1 to TRBJ2-3, with TRBD1 identical over 9 bases. With 1 base clipped from V and 6 bases from J, the junction kept 7 bases outside the gene matches. The CDR3 length is 16 residues. Germline loops: CDR1 KGHDR, CDR2 SFDVKD. The DNA for the CDR3 is TGTGCCACCAGTGATTTCGGAGGACAGGGGTTTGATACGCAGTATTTT. Encoded protein: CATSDFGGQGFDTQYF.

The count of this clone is one. V usage is TRBV11-1 and J usage is TRBJ2-3, with 8 bases matching TRBD2. This CDR3 contains 15 residues. J was trimmed by 6 bases and V by 5 bases; bases with no gene match: 10. Per germline, CDR1 SGHAT and CDR2 FQDESV (reference sequence). The CDR3 DNA is TGTGCCAGCAGCCTACGGGGGGGTGGGTTGGATACGCAGTATTTT. Its protein is CASSLRGGGLDTQYF.

The genes are TRBV5-1 and TRBJ2-5; D perhaps matches TRBD2 (5 bases). V lost 5 bases and J 3 bases, leaving 17 bases between the germline ends. Germline CDR1 and CDR2: SGHRS and YFSETQ. The length of the CDR3 is 15 residues. The CDR3 loop reads CASRLATGREETQYF. The CDR3 nucleotides are TGCGCCAGCAGATTAGCGACCGGCCGAGAAGAGACCCAGTACTTC. Together with reference TRBV5-1 and TRBJ2-5, the CDR3 gives the full variable domain: KAGVTQTPRYLIKTRGQQVTLSCSPISGHRSVSWYQQTPGQGLQFLFEYFSETQRNKGNFPGRFSGRQFSNSRSEMNVSTLELGDSALYLCASRLATGREETQYFGPGTRLLVL.

V is TRBV4-3 and J is TRBJ2-3, with D possibly matching TRBD2 (7 bases). Germline-derived CDR1 and CDR2 are LGHNA and YSLEER. This CDR3 comprises 14 residues. V dropped 0 bases and J dropped 8 bases, with 12 bases sitting between them. DNA of the CDR3: TGCGCCAGCAGCCAAGAACAGGGAGGGGGTACGCAGTATTTT. Amino acid sequence: CASSQEQGGGTQYF.

By sample fraction, this clone is large. V is TRBV3-1 (or the pseudogene TRBV3-2) and J is TRBJ1-3, with unresolved D. Germline V gene sequence: CDR1 LGHDT, CDR2 YNNKEL (reference sequence). The CDR3 is 14 residues long. V was clipped by 4 bases and J by 8 bases, with 15 bases between them. The CDR3 sequence: CASSLGESGYTIYF. In nucleotides, the CDR3 is TGTGCCAGCAGCCTAGGAGAATCGGGATACACCATATATTTT.

V gene TRBV18 combines with J gene TRBJ1-6, with 9 bases lining up with TRBD1. There are 15 residues in the CDR3. The V gene's germline CDR1 is KGHSH and CDR2 LQKENI. Trimming removed 3 bases from V and 10 bases from J; junction bases left unmatched: 7. The CDR3 nucleotides read TGTGCCAGCTCACCCGAGGGACAGGGTACATCACCCCTCCACTTT. Translation gives CASSPEGQGTSPLHF. Full variable domain (missing parts from reference TRBV18 and TRBJ1-6): NAGVMQNPRHLVRRRGQEARLRCSPMKGHSHVYWYRQLPEEGLKFMVYLQKENIIDESGMPKERFSAEFPKEGPSILRIQQVVRGDSAAYFCASSPEGQGTSPLHFGNGTRLTVT.

This chain joins TRBV24-1 and TRBJ1-4; 8 bases line up with TRBD1. Germline V gives CDR1 KGHDR, CDR2 SFDVKD. Trimming at V came to 3 bases and at J to 8 bases, leaving 10 bases not matched to a gene. The CDR3 is 16 residues long. CDR3 residues: CATSDAGQGAIEKLFF. DNA of the CDR3: TGTGCCACCAGTGATGCAGGACAGGGTGCTATAGAAAAACTGTTTTTT.

This clone has only one observation. The chain has TRBV19 and TRBJ1-2; 8 bases are a match to TRBD1. The ends lost 3 bases at V and 5 bases at J; junction bases unmatched: 5. Per the germline V gene, CDR1 is LNHDA and CDR2 is SQIVND (reference sequence). The CDR3 is 14 residues long. This chain's CDR3 is CASSISGGAYGYTF. In DNA form, the CDR3 reads TGTGCCAGTAGTATCTCAGGGGGCGCTTATGGCTACACCTTC. Full variable domain (outside the CDR3, taken from reference TRBV19 and TRBJ1-2): DGGITQSPKYLFRKEGQNVTLSCEQNLNHDAMYWYRQDPGQGLRLIYYSQIVNDFQKGDIAEGYSVSREKKESFPLTVTSAQKNPTAFYLCASSISGGAYGYTFGSGTRLTVV.

Here the CDR3 DNA reads TGTGCCAGCAGCTTAGCTGGGCCAGATACGCAGTATTTT. It encodes CASSLAGPDTQYF. This rearrangement joins TRBV7-2 to TRBJ2-3; no clear D gene. The germline V gene encodes CDR1 SGHTA and CDR2 FQGNSA. V was trimmed by 0 bases and J by 4 bases, leaving 5 bases between them. CDR3 length: 13 residues.

V gene TRBV4-1 combines with J gene TRBJ2-2, with a possible D match to TRBD2 (6 bases). There are 16 residues in the CDR3. V was pared by 1 base and J by 4 bases, with 13 bases between. Germline loops: CDR1 MGHRA, CDR2 YSYEKL. CDR3: CASSQGRGMVTGELFF. CDR3 nucleotide sequence: TGCGCCAGCAGCCAAGGGAGGGGCATGGTCACCGGGGAGCTGTTTTTT.

The chain has TRBV7-3 and TRBJ2-7; 9 positions match TRBD2. The CDR3 has 20 residues. Germline CDR1 SGHTA, CDR2 FQGTGA. The J segment lost 4 bases and the V segment lost 1 base, leaving 20 bases of the junction unmatched. The CDR3, as DNA: TGTGCCAGCAGCTTAAACTCCCAGCGGGGGGCACTGCCTTTTGAATACGAGCAGTACGTC. Encoded protein: CASSLNSQRGALPFEYEQYV.

The V call is TRBV7-9, the J call TRBJ1-2; D ambiguous. V was pared by 4 bases and J by 8 bases, with 11 bases between. Germline values: CDR1 SEHNR, CDR2 FQNEAQ (reference sequence). This CDR3 is 12 amino acids long. CDR3 amino acids: CASSSPTAGYTF. The DNA for the CDR3 is TGTGCCAGCAGCTCCCCGACGGCCGGCTACACCTTC.

The J gene is TRBJ1-2, the V gene TRBV27; 7 bases match TRBD1. CDR1 MNHEY and CDR2 SMNVEV come from the germline V gene (reference sequence). This CDR3 is built from 13 residues. J gave up 6 bases and V 3 bases, and 4 bases lay outside the gene matches. The CDR3 bases are TGTGCCAGCAGTTTTCGACAGGGAGATGGCTACACCTTC. Its protein product is CASSFRQGDGYTF.

The chain uses TRBV20-1 and TRBJ2-2, with D perhaps TRBD1 (6 bases). The germline CDR1 and CDR2 sequences are DFQATT and SNEGSKA (reference sequence). This CDR3 spans 17 amino acids. Trimming took off 3 bases at V and 1 base at J, with 18 bases between the two ends. The CDR3 nucleotides read TGCAGTGCTAGTAGAGCCCCGGGACACCTGAACACCGGGGAGCTGTTTTTT. Amino acid sequence: CSASRAPGHLNTGELFF.

V usage is TRBV24-1 and J usage is TRBJ2-3; a possible D gene is TRBD1 (5 bases). The CDR3 is made up of 15 amino acids. The germline gives CDR1 KGHDR, CDR2 SFDVKD. Trimming took off 5 bases at V and 2 bases at J, with 13 bases between the two ends. DNA of the CDR3: TGTGCCACCAGTGTAGGGTCTGGACACACAGATACGCAGTATTTT. It yields the protein CATSVGSGHTDTQYF.

The V gene is TRBV5-1, the J gene TRBJ2-3; perhaps TRBD2 as D (7 bases). V shed 4 bases and J shed 6 bases, with 21 bases lying between them. The CDR3 sequence is 16 residues long. Per germline, CDR1 SGHRS and CDR2 YFSETQ. CDR3 loop: CASSLLGGGLSDTQYF. CDR3 sequence (DNA): TGCGCCAGCAGCCTGCTAGGGGGGGGGCTTTCGGATACGCAGTATTTT.

The chain links TRBV6-5 to TRBJ2-7; D is undetermined. Germline V gene lookup returns CDR1 MNHEY and CDR2 SVGAGI. The CDR3 sequence is 13 residues long. The CDR3 DNA follows: TGTGCTACAAAGTTTCTGGGATCCTACGAGCAGTACGTC. The encoded protein is CATKFLGSYEQYV.

This clone was detected a few times. The V call is TRBV30, the J call TRBJ1-2; 7 bases are a match to TRBD1. V lost 2 bases to trimming and J lost 3 bases; unmatched junction nucleotides: 3. The length of the CDR3 is 13 residues. Germline CDR1 reads GTSNPN; CDR2 reads SVGIG (reference sequence). CDR3 in DNA: TGTGCCTGGAGTTATACAGGGGACTATGGCTACACCTTC. Protein: CAWSYTGDYGYTF.